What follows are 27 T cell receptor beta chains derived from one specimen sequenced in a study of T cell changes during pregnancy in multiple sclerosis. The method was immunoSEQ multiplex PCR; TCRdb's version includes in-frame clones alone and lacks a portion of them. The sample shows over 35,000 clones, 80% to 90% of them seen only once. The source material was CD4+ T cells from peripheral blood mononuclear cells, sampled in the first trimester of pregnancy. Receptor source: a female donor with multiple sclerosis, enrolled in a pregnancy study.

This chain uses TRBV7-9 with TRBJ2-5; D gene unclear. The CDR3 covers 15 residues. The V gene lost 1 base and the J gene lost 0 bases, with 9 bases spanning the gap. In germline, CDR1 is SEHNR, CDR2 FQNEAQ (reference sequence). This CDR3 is CASSLEARNQETQYF. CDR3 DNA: TGTGCCAGCAGCTTAGAGGCCAGGAACCAAGAGACCCAGTACTTC.

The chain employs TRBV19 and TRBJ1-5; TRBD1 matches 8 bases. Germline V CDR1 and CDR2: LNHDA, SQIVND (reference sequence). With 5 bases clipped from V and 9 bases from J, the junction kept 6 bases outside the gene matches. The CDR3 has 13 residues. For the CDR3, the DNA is TGTGCCAGTAGTCCGACAGGGGTGCCGCCCCAGCATTTT. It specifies CASSPTGVPPQHF.

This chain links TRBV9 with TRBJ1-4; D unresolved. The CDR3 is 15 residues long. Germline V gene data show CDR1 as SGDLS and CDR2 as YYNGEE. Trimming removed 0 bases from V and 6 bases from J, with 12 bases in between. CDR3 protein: CASSVVSGWDEKLFF. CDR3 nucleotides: TGTGCCAGCAGCGTAGTATCAGGTTGGGATGAAAAACTGTTTTTT.

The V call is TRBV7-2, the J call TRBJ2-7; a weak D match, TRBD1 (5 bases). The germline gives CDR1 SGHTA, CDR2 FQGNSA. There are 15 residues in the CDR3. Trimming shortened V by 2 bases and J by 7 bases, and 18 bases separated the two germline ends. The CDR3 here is CASSLPGSRSGEQYF. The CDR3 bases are TGTGCCAGCAGCTTACCAGGGTCCCGGTCTGGGGAGCAGTACTTC.

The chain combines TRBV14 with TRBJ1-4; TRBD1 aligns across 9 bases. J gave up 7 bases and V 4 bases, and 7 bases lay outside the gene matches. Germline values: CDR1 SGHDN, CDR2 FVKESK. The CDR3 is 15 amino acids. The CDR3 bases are TGTGCCAGCAGCCCTCGGACAGGGGCATTTGAAAAACTGTTTTTT. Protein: CASSPRTGAFEKLFF.

The CDR3 DNA reads as TGTGCCAGCAGCCAAGTGGACCGGCGGGGGTTAAGCTCCTACAATGAGCAGTTCTTC. Translating gives CASSQVDRRGLSSYNEQFF. The V and J genes are TRBV14 and TRBJ2-1, with 7 bases identical to TRBD2. Germline assignment: CDR1 SGHDN and CDR2 FVKESK. The V segment lost 1 base and the J segment 0 bases; nucleotides outside the gene matches: 12. This CDR3 comprises 19 residues.

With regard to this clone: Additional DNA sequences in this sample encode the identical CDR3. CDR3 sequence: CASSSGLAYNEQFF. The DNA of the CDR3 is TGTGCCAGCAGCTCGGGACTAGCGTACAATGAGCAGTTCTTC. The chain employs TRBV11-3 and TRBJ2-1, with 10 positions matching TRBD2. The CDR3 runs 14 residues. The V gene's germline CDR1 is SGHNT and CDR2 YENEEA. The junction had 1 base not matched to a gene; V was cut back by 4 bases and J by 4 bases.

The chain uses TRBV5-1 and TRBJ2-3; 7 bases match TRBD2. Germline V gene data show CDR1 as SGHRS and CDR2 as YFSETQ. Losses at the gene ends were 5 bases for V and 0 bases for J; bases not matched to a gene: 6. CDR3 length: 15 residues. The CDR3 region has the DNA TGCGCCAGCAGGTTTCGGGGGGAAAGCACAGATACGCAGTATTTT. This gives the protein CASRFRGESTDTQYF.

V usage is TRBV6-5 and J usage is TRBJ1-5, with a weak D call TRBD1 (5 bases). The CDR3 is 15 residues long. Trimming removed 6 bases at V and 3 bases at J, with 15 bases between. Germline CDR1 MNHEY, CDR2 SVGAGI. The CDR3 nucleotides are TGTGCCAGCAGCCCCGGGGGAATCATCAATCAGCCCCAGCATTTT. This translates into CASSPGGIINQPQHF.

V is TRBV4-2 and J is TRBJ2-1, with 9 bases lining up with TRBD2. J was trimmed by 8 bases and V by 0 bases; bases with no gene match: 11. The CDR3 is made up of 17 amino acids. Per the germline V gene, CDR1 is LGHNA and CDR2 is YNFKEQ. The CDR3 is CASSQDTAGGRSDEQFF. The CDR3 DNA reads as TGTGCCAGCAGCCAAGATACAGCGGGAGGCCGCTCCGATGAGCAGTTCTTC.

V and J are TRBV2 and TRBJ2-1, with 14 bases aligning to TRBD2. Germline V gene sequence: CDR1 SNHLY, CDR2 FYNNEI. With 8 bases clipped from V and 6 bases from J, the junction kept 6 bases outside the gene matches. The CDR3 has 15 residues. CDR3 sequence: CASHETSGGANEQFF. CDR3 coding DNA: TGTGCCAGCCACGAGACTAGCGGGGGGGCCAATGAGCAGTTCTTC.

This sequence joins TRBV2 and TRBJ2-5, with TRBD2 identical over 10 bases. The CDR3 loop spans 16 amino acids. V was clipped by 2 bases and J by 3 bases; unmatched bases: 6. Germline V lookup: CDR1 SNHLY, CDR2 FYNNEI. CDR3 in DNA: TGTGCCAGCAGTGAAAATAGCGGGGGGCCCGAAGAGACCCAGTACTTC. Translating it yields CASSENSGGPEETQYF.

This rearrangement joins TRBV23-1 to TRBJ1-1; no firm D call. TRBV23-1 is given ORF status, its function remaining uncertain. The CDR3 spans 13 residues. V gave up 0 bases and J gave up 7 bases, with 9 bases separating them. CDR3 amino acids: CASSQSEDGEAFF. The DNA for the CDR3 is TGCGCCAGCAGTCAATCGGAGGACGGTGAAGCTTTCTTT.

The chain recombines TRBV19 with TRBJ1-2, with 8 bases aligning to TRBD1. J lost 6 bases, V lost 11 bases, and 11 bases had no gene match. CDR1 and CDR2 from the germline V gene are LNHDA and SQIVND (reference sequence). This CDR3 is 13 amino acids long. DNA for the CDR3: TGTGCCGTACAGGACAGGGCGAGTGATGGCTACACCTTC. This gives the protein CAVQDRASDGYTF.

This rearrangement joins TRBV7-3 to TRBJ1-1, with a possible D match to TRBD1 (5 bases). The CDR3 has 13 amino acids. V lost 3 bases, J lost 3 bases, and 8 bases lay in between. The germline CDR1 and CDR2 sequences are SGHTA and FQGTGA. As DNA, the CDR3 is TGTGCCAGCAGCTTCTGGGGCGACACTGAAGCTTTCTTT. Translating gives CASSFWGDTEAFF.

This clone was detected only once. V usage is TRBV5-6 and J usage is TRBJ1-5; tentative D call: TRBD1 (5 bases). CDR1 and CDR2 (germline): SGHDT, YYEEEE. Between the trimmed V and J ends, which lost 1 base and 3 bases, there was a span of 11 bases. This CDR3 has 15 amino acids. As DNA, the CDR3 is TGTGCCAGCAGCTTGCTGACAGCTGACAATCAGCCCCAGCATTTT. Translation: CASSLLTADNQPQHF. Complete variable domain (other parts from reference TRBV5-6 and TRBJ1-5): DAGVTQSPTHLIKTRGQQVTLRCSPKSGHDTVSWYQQALGQGPQFIFQYYEEEERQRGNFPDRFSGHQFPNYSSELNVNALLLGDSALYLCASSLLTADNQPQHFGDGTRLSIL.

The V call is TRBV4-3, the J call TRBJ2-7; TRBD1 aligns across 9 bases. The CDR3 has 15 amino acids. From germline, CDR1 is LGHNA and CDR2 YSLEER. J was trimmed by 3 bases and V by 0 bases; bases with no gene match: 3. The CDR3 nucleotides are TGCGCCAGCAGCCAAGAAGAGACAGGGGGCTACGAGCAGTACTTC. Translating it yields CASSQEETGGYEQYF.

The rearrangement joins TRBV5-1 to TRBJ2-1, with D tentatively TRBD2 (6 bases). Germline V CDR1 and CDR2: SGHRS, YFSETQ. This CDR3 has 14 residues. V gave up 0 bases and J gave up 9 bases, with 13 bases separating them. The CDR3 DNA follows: TGCGCCAGCAGCTTGGTATCTAGCGCTCCTGAGCAGTTCTTC. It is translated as CASSLVSSAPEQFF.

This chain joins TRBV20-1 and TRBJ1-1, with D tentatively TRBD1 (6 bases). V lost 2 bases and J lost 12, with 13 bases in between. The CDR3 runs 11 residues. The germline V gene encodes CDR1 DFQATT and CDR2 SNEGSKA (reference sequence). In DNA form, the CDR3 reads TGCAGTGCTAGACCGGACAGAGGAACTTTCTTT. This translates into CSARPDRGTFF.

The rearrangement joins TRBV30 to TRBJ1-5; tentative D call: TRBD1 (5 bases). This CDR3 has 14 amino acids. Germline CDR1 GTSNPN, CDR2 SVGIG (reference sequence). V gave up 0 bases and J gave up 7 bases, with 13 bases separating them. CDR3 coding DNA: TGTGCCTGGAGTGTACCCGACAGAGGACAGCCCCAGCATTTT. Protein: CAWSVPDRGQPQHF. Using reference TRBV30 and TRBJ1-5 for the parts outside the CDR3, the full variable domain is SQTIHQWPATLVQPVGSPLSLECTVEGTSNPNLYWYRQAAGRGLQLLFYSVGIGQISSEVPQNLSASRPQDRQFILSSKKLLLSDSGFYLCAWSVPDRGQPQHFGDGTRLSIL.

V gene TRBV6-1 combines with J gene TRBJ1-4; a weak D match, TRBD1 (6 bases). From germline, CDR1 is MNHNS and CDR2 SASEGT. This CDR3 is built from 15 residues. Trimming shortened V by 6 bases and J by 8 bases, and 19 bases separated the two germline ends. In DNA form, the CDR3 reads TGTGCCAGCAGGAAGGGACATTCGGGGATAGAAAAACTGTTTTTT. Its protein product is CASRKGHSGIEKLFF.

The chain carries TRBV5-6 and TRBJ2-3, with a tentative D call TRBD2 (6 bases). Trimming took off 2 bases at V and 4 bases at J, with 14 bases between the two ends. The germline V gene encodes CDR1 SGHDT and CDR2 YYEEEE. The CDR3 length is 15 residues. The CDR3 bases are TGTGCCAGCAGCTTCATCGGCGGGATCTCAGATACGCAGTATTTT. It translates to CASSFIGGISDTQYF.

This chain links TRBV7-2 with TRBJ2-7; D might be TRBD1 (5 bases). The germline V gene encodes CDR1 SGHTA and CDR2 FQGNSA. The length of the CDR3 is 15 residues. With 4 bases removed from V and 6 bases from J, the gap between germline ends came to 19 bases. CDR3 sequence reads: CASSSRKGSIPEQYF. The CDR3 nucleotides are TGTGCCAGCAGCTCCCGGAAGGGGTCAATCCCCGAGCAGTACTTC.

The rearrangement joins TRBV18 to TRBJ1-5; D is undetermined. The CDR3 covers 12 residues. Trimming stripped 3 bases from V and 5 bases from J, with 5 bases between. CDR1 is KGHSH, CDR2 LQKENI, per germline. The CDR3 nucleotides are TGTGCCAGCTCACCCTCCGATCAGCCCCAGCATTTT. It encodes CASSPSDQPQHF.

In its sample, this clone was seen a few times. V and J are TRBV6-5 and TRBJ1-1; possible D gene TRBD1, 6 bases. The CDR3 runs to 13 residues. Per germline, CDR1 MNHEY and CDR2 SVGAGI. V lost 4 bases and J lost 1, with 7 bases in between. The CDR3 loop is CASSWGQNTEAFF. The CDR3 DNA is TGTGCCAGCAGTTGGGGGCAGAACACTGAAGCTTTCTTT.

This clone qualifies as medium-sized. The CDR3 is CASSPRQGGNQPQHF. CDR3 in DNA: TGTGCCAGCAGCCCGAGACAGGGGGGCAATCAGCCCCAGCATTTT. The V and J genes are TRBV5-8 and TRBJ1-5, with 9 bases identical to TRBD1. The junction had 4 bases not matched to a gene; V was cut back by 4 bases and J by 2 bases. The CDR3 runs to 15 residues. From germline, CDR1 is SGHTS and CDR2 YDEGEE.

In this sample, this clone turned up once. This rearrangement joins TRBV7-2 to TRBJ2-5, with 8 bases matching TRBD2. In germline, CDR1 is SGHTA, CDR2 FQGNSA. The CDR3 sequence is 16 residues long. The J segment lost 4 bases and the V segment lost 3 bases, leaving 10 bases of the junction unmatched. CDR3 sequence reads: CASSLGYGGAGETQYF. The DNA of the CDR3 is TGTGCCAGCAGCTTGGGGTACGGGGGGGCAGGAGAGACCCAGTACTTC.